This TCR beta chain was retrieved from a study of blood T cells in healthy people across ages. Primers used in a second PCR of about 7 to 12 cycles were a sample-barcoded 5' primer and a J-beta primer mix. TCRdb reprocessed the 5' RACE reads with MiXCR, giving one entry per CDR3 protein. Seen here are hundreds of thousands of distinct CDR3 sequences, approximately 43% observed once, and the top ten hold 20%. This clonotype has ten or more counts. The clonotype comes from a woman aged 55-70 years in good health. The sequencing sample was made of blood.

The chain's CDR3 is CASSLGTGRTDTQYF. The DNA for the CDR3 is TGTGCCAGCAGTTTAGGGACTGGGCGCACAGATACGCAGTATTTT. This sequence joins TRBV12-3 or TRBV12-4 and TRBJ2-3; D perhaps matches TRBD2 (5 bases). The ends were cut back, 1 base at V and 1 base at J, with 9 bases in the middle. This CDR3 spans 15 amino acids.